One sample yielded the 12 T cell receptor beta chains listed below, sequenced in a study of CD8+CD57+ T cells in acquired aplastic anemia. Using genomic DNA as the template, TCR beta VDJ and CDR3 profiling was carried out. From the reads, TCRdb called clonotypes with MiXCR, one entry per CDR3 protein. The table shows some 120,000 distinct CDR3 sequences, with roughly 50% occurring only once. The material sequenced was sorted CD4+, CD8+, or CD8+CD57+ T cells (not recorded which) from PBMCs. The source is a human donor in good health, serving as a control.

This clonotype was detected many times. The chain uses TRBV25-1 and TRBJ1-6; D is unclear. V dropped 1 base and J dropped 8 bases, with 3 bases sitting between them. This CDR3 comprises 12 residues. CDR1 is MGHDK and CDR2 is SYGVNS in the germline V gene. CDR3 nucleotides: TGTGCCAGCAGTGAATGGTATTCACCCCTCCACTTT. Amino acids: CASSEWYSPLHF.

The gene calls are TRBV18 and TRBJ1-4, with TRBD1 as a possible D gene (6 bases). Germline assignment: CDR1 KGHSH and CDR2 LQKENI. The CDR3 runs to 15 residues. V was cut by 0 bases and J by 10 bases, with 15 bases left in between. The CDR3, as DNA: TGTGCCAGCTCACCACCCGTGGGGGACAACCGAAAACTGTTTTTT. It yields the protein CASSPPVGDNRKLFF. The variable domain in full, with the rest retrieved from reference TRBV18 and TRBJ1-4, is NAGVMQNPRHLVRRRGQEARLRCSPMKGHSHVYWYRQLPEEGLKFMVYLQKENIIDESGMPKERFSAEFPKEGPSILRIQQVVRGDSAAYFCASSPPVGDNRKLFFGSGTQLSVL.

The chain is built from TRBV11-2 and TRBJ1-1; D may be TRBD1 (5 bases). V was pared by 5 bases and J by 1 base, with 14 bases between. The CDR3 is made up of 15 amino acids. The germline V gene encodes CDR1 SGHAT and CDR2 FQNNGV. The CDR3 DNA sequence: TGTGCCAGCAGCACCCAGGGAGGGCCGAACACTGAAGCTTTCTTT. Translating it yields CASSTQGGPNTEAFF.

This clonotype was seen repeatedly, ten times or more. The CDR3 loop is CASSYSKAGGNQPQHF. The CDR3 DNA is TGTGCCAGCAGTTACTCGAAGGCGGGAGGCAATCAGCCCCAGCATTTT. The J gene is TRBJ1-5, the V gene TRBV6-5; D gene uncertain. Germline V gene sequence: CDR1 MNHEY, CDR2 SVGAGI. V gave up 0 bases and J gave up 2 bases, with 11 bases separating them. The CDR3 is 16 amino acids.

This clonotype occurred a few times. The chain couples TRBV15 to TRBJ2-7; 11 nucleotides line up with TRBD2. There are 15 residues in the CDR3. Germline V gene sequence: CDR1 LNHNV, CDR2 YYDKDF (reference sequence). The V segment lost 3 bases and the J segment 7 bases; nucleotides outside the gene matches: 8. Here the CDR3 reads CATSRGSGGAGEQYF. The CDR3, as DNA: TGTGCCACCAGCAGGGGTAGCGGGGGGGCTGGGGAGCAGTACTTC. The full variable domain, completed using reference TRBV15 and TRBJ2-7, is DAMVIQNPRYQVTQFGKPVTLSCSQTLNHNVMYWYQQKSSQAPKLLFHYYDKDFNNEADTPDNFQSRRPNTSFCFLDIRSPGLGDTAMYLCATSRGSGGAGEQYFGPGTRLTVT.

This clonotype was counted many times. This chain uses TRBV24-1 with TRBJ2-1; 13 positions agree with TRBD2. CDR1 KGHDR and CDR2 SFDVKD come from the germline V gene. The CDR3 consists of 16 residues. J lost 7 bases, V lost 4 bases, and 6 bases had no gene match. In DNA form, the CDR3 reads TGTGCCACCAGTGACTCCGGACTAGCGGGGGTTAATGAGCAGTTCTTC. Amino acid sequence: CATSDSGLAGVNEQFF.

This clonotype was recorded at least ten times. This chain links TRBV7-2 with TRBJ2-3; perhaps TRBD2 as D (6 bases). Germline V gives CDR1 SGHTA, CDR2 FQGNSA. V was pared by 0 bases and J by 4 bases, with 14 bases between. The CDR3 runs to 16 residues. In DNA form, the CDR3 reads TGTGCCAGCAGCTTAGCGGGGGGTCCTCCGGCAGATACGCAGTATTTT. As protein: CASSLAGGPPADTQYF.

This clonotype was observed many times. The V gene is TRBV7-3, the J gene TRBJ1-1; D is perhaps TRBD1 (5 bases). The V and J ends lost 4 bases and 1 base respectively, with 16 bases between them. This CDR3 is 16 amino acids long. Germline CDR1 and CDR2: SGHTA and FQGTGA. CDR3 sequence reads: CASSSQGMAGNTEAFF. The CDR3, as DNA: TGTGCCAGCAGCTCCCAGGGTATGGCTGGGAACACTGAAGCTTTCTTT.

This clonotype occurred many times. The genes are TRBV12-3 or TRBV12-4 and TRBJ2-1, with 9 nucleotides matching TRBD2. The CDR3 contains 15 residues. V lost 3 bases, J lost 7 bases, and 7 bases stayed unmatched. This CDR3 is CASSFGGGAPNEQFF. The CDR3 coding sequence is TGTGCCAGCAGTTTCGGCGGGGGGGCTCCGAATGAGCAGTTCTTC.

The CDR3 here is CASSTDRNQPQHF. In DNA, the CDR3 is TGTGCCAGCAGTACGGACAGGAATCAGCCCCAGCATTTT. This chain connects TRBV2 to TRBJ1-5, with 7 bases fitting TRBD1. Germline CDR1 SNHLY, CDR2 FYNNEI. This CDR3 is 13 amino acids long. Unmatched junction bases numbered 2, after V lost 5 bases and J lost 4 bases. The variable domain in full, completed from reference TRBV2 and TRBJ1-5, reads EPEVTQTPSHQVTQMGQEVILRCVPISNHLYFYWYRQILGQKVEFLVSFYNNEISEKSEIFDDQFSVERPDGSNFTLKIRSTKLEDSAMYFCASSTDRNQPQHFGDGTRLSIL.

This clonotype showed up many times. In DNA, the CDR3 is TGTGCCAGCAGTTTCCGGGGCTCGAACACTGAAGCTTTCTTT. Translating it yields CASSFRGSNTEAFF. The chain has TRBV12-3 or TRBV12-4 and TRBJ1-1; a possible D gene is TRBD1 (5 bases). CDR3 size: 14 residues. V shed 3 bases and J shed 1 base, with 9 bases lying between them.

This clonotype was seen many times. Here the CDR3 reads CATSELGPAPIYGYTF. CDR3 coding DNA: TGTGCCACCAGTGAGCTAGGGCCAGCTCCAATCTATGGCTACACCTTC. This chain joins TRBV24-1 and TRBJ1-2; D remains unclear. V was trimmed by 4 bases and J by 4 bases, leaving 18 bases between them. CDR1 and CDR2 from the germline V gene are KGHDR and SFDVKD. CDR3 length: 16 amino acids.